Below, 32 T cell receptor beta chains from the same sample are listed, as sequenced in a study of blood T cell repertoires in COVID-19. The table came from immunoSEQ multiplex PCR; TCRdb's copy has only in-frame clones and leaves some out. Seen here are 150,000 or so clones, 87% observed once, and the top ten hold around 6.5%. Sequencing was carried out using peripheral blood. The origin of the receptors is a man at least 80 years old with acute or convalescent COVID-19.

The chain employs TRBV28 and TRBJ2-1; the D gene is possibly TRBD1 (5 bases). V lost 4 bases and J 2 bases, leaving 18 bases between the germline ends. Germline assignment: CDR1 MDHEN and CDR2 SYDVKM. The CDR3 spans 17 residues. The CDR3 reads CASSSTRQPEAYNEQFF. As DNA, the CDR3 is TGTGCCAGCAGTTCCACTCGACAGCCTGAAGCCTACAATGAGCAGTTCTTC.

The chain links TRBV30 to TRBJ2-7; 12 bases are a match to TRBD1. Germline values: CDR1 GTSNPN, CDR2 SVGIG (reference sequence). The ends lost 7 bases at V and 4 bases at J; junction bases unmatched: 2. There are 12 residues in the CDR3. The CDR3: CASGQGAYEQYF. The CDR3 coding sequence is TGTGCCTCGGGACAGGGGGCTTACGAGCAGTACTTC.

The gene calls are TRBV28 and TRBJ2-1, with 10 bases that match TRBD1. V lost 3 bases to trimming and J lost 7 bases; unmatched junction nucleotides: 6. The V gene's germline CDR1 is MDHEN and CDR2 SYDVKM. CDR3 length equals 15 residues. The DNA for the CDR3 is TGTGCCAGCAGTTTGTCGACAGGGGGCAGGAATGAGCAGTTCTTC. Encoded protein: CASSLSTGGRNEQFF.

This clone qualifies as medium-sized (0.01 to 0.1%). The chain couples TRBV7-9 to TRBJ1-5; D ambiguous. Between the trimmed V and J ends, which lost 10 bases and 2 bases, there was a span of 15 bases. This CDR3 is built from 14 residues. Germline-derived CDR1 and CDR2 are SEHNR and FQNEAQ (reference sequence). CDR3 residues: CAIASVQGNQPQHF. The CDR3 DNA reads TGTGCCATCGCTTCGGTTCAGGGCAATCAGCCCCAGCATTTT.

The chain recombines TRBV3-1 (or the pseudogene TRBV3-2) with TRBJ2-5; the match to TRBD1 covers 11 bases. CDR3 size: 18 residues. The J segment lost 2 bases and the V segment lost 2 bases, leaving 10 bases of the junction unmatched. CDR1 is LGHDT, CDR2 YNNKEL, per germline (reference sequence). This CDR3 reads CASSQLPGTGGAQETQYF. The CDR3 bases are TGTGCCAGCAGCCAATTACCCGGGACAGGGGGGGCTCAAGAGACCCAGTACTTC.

The CDR3 sequence: CASKIPGLPHNEQFF. CDR3 coding DNA: TGTGCCAGCAAAATTCCGGGACTCCCCCACAATGAGCAGTTCTTC. V and J are TRBV6-5 and TRBJ2-1; D perhaps matches TRBD2 (6 bases). Germline-derived CDR1 and CDR2 are MNHEY and SVGAGI. Trimming stripped 7 bases from V and 5 bases from J, with 18 bases between. This CDR3 is 15 amino acids long.

V usage is TRBV19 and J usage is TRBJ1-2, with 7 bases that match TRBD1. Trimming at V came to 4 bases and at J to 4 bases, leaving 12 bases not matched to a gene. CDR3 length: 16 amino acids. Per the germline V gene, CDR1 is LNHDA and CDR2 is SQIVND (reference sequence). The chain's CDR3 is CASSRTTGSAFYGYTF. The CDR3 DNA sequence: TGTGCCAGTAGTAGGACGACAGGGTCCGCCTTCTATGGCTACACCTTC. Full variable domain (outside the CDR3, taken from reference TRBV19 and TRBJ1-2): DGGITQSPKYLFRKEGQNVTLSCEQNLNHDAMYWYRQDPGQGLRLIYYSQIVNDFQKGDIAEGYSVSREKKESFPLTVTSAQKNPTAFYLCASSRTTGSAFYGYTFGSGTRLTVV.

The J gene is TRBJ1-2, the V gene TRBV19; maybe TRBD1 (6 bases). The CDR3 length is 15 residues. The germline V gene encodes CDR1 LNHDA and CDR2 SQIVND (reference sequence). V gave up 3 bases and J gave up 0 bases, with 11 bases separating them. The CDR3 region is CASSMGSGANYGYTF. CDR3 DNA sequence: TGTGCCAGTAGTATGGGTTCAGGGGCTAACTATGGCTACACCTTC.

The chain couples TRBV7-3 to TRBJ2-7; the match to TRBD2 covers 9 bases. Losses at the gene ends were 5 bases for V and 3 bases for J; bases not matched to a gene: 11. Germline assignment: CDR1 SGHTA and CDR2 FQGTGA. CDR3 length equals 16 residues. The CDR3 loop is CASSLSGSDPRYEQYF. CDR3 bases: TGTGCCAGCAGCCTTAGCGGGAGTGACCCCCGCTACGAGCAGTACTTC.

This clone came up a few times. The rearrangement uses TRBV5-1 and TRBJ2-7, with D unclear. The CDR3 is 15 residues long. V dropped 0 bases and J dropped 1 base, with 11 bases sitting between them. Per the germline V gene, CDR1 is SGHRS and CDR2 is YFSETQ. CDR3 sequence (DNA): TGCGCCAGCAGCTTGGTCGGTGCATGGTCCTACGAGCAGTACTTC. It encodes CASSLVGAWSYEQYF. The whole variable domain, filled in from reference TRBV5-1 and TRBJ2-7, reads KAGVTQTPRYLIKTRGQQVTLSCSPISGHRSVSWYQQTPGQGLQFLFEYFSETQRNKGNFPGRFSGRQFSNSRSEMNVSTLELGDSALYLCASSLVGAWSYEQYFGPGTRLTVT.

In this sample, this clone turned up a few times. The J gene is TRBJ2-2, the V gene TRBV19, with D possibly matching TRBD2 (5 bases). The CDR3 runs to 15 residues. The V end was cut by 2 bases, the J end by 6 bases, with 13 bases between. Germline V gives CDR1 LNHDA, CDR2 SQIVND (reference sequence). CDR3 coding DNA: TGTGCCAGTAGTATAACGGGCGGCGGGTCCGGGGAGCTGTTTTTT. Its protein is CASSITGGGSGELFF.

CDR3 DNA: TGTGCCAGCAGCCCTACAGGGGACCAGCCCCAGCATTTT. Its translation is CASSPTGDQPQHF. V usage is TRBV7-8 and J usage is TRBJ1-5; 7 bases are shared with TRBD1. The CDR3 spans 13 residues. Germline V gene lookup returns CDR1 SGHVS and CDR2 FQNEAQ. With 5 bases clipped from V and 7 bases from J, the junction kept 5 bases outside the gene matches.

J is TRBJ2-7 and V is TRBV4-1; 9 positions match TRBD1. The germline V gene has CDR1 MGHRA and CDR2 YSYEKL. This CDR3 has 16 residues. Trimming at V came to 3 bases and at J to 7 bases, leaving 13 bases not matched to a gene. CDR3 bases: TGCGCCAGCAGCCATTCCCCGGGACAGGGCACTCGTGAGCAGTACTTC. Translating gives CASSHSPGQGTREQYF.

This chain joins TRBV5-1 and TRBJ1-1; D is possibly TRBD1 (6 bases). Looked up from germline, CDR1 is SGHRS and CDR2 is YFSETQ. The CDR3 has 14 residues. V was clipped by 4 bases and J by 3 bases, with 13 bases between them. The CDR3 DNA reads TGCGCCAGCAGCCCACGGACAGACCACACTGAAGCTTTCTTT. Its protein is CASSPRTDHTEAFF.

This chain connects TRBV27 to TRBJ1-5, with no clear D. V was cut by 8 bases and J by 4 bases, with 6 bases left in between. The CDR3 is made up of 11 amino acids. Germline-derived CDR1 and CDR2 are MNHEY and SMNVEV (reference sequence). CDR3 residues: CASGLNQPQHF. CDR3 DNA sequence: TGTGCCAGCGGGCTAAATCAGCCCCAGCATTTT.

This clone was seen a single time. This chain links TRBV5-6 with TRBJ1-3; maybe TRBD1 (6 bases). The CDR3 runs to 15 residues. Germline V gene lookup returns CDR1 SGHDT and CDR2 YYEEEE. V dropped 4 bases and J dropped 4 bases, with 15 bases sitting between them. The chain's CDR3 is CASSMDRTGGNTIYF. For the CDR3, the DNA is TGTGCCAGCAGCATGGACCGAACAGGGGGAAACACCATATATTTT.

The chain combines TRBV3-1 (or the pseudogene TRBV3-2) with TRBJ2-1; 9 nucleotides line up with TRBD1. In germline, CDR1 is LGHDT, CDR2 YNNKEL (reference sequence). The CDR3 consists of 15 residues. The ends lost 1 base at V and 4 bases at J; junction bases unmatched: 2. This chain's CDR3 is CASSQADRGYNEQFF. CDR3 DNA: TGTGCCAGCAGCCAAGCGGACAGGGGATACAATGAGCAGTTCTTC.

The J gene is TRBJ1-2, the V gene TRBV12-3 or TRBV12-4; D is unclear. V was shortened by 4 bases and J by 2 bases, with 8 bases between the two germline ends. The CDR3 runs 13 residues. Here the CDR3 reads CASSSVRNYGYTF. As DNA, the CDR3 is TGTGCCAGCAGTTCGGTCAGGAACTATGGCTACACCTTC.

This chain links TRBV28 with TRBJ2-5; TRBD2 might be the D (5 bases). Germline V gene data show CDR1 as MDHEN and CDR2 as SYDVKM. Trimming removed 8 bases from V and 1 base from J, with 11 bases in between. The CDR3 length is 13 residues. CDR3 sequence (DNA): TGTGCCAGCTCTGGACTGCCCCAAGAGACCCAGTACTTC. Encoded protein: CASSGLPQETQYF.

The sample holds a few counts of this clone. The V and J genes are TRBV5-1 and TRBJ2-7; D uncertain. With 4 bases removed from V and 5 bases from J, the gap between germline ends came to 13 bases. This CDR3 is built from 13 residues. Germline CDR1 and CDR2: SGHRS and YFSETQ. This CDR3 is CASSVLGENEQYF. The CDR3 DNA follows: TGCGCCAGCAGCGTCCTGGGCGAAAACGAGCAGTACTTC.

This clone was counted a single time. This rearrangement joins TRBV19 to TRBJ1-4; 10 bases line up with TRBD1. The CDR3 loop spans 15 amino acids. Germline lookup yields CDR1 LNHDA and CDR2 SQIVND (reference sequence). Trimming removed 9 bases from V and 2 bases from J; junction bases left unmatched: 6. The CDR3 sequence is CASRDRGLTNEKLFF. The DNA for the CDR3 is TGTGCCAGCAGGGACAGGGGACTGACTAATGAAAAACTGTTTTTT.

The chain combines TRBV18 with TRBJ1-6, with 8 bases aligning to TRBD1. The CDR3 runs 14 residues. V was pared by 3 bases and J by 13 bases, with 8 bases of the junction left unmatched. In germline, CDR1 is KGHSH, CDR2 LQKENI. This CDR3 reads CASSPLQGEPPLHF. The CDR3, as DNA: TGTGCCAGCTCACCCCTACAGGGGGAACCGCCCCTCCACTTT.

J is TRBJ1-2 and V is TRBV5-1; D possibly corresponds to TRBD1 (6 bases). With 0 bases removed from V and 6 bases from J, the gap between germline ends came to 15 bases. Germline lookup yields CDR1 SGHRS and CDR2 YFSETQ. There are 15 residues in the CDR3. The CDR3 coding sequence is TGCGCCAGCAGCTTGGCAGAGGCAGGGGCCAATGGCTACACCTTC. Protein sequence: CASSLAEAGANGYTF.

The chain carries TRBV6-6 and TRBJ2-7; D remains ambiguous. Germline V gives CDR1 MNHNY, CDR2 SVGAGI (reference sequence). V gave up 2 bases and J gave up 3 bases, with 5 bases separating them. This CDR3 region has 12 residues. CDR3 residues: CASSYTGYEQYF. The DNA of the CDR3 is TGTGCCAGCAGTTACACGGGCTACGAGCAGTACTTC.

V usage is TRBV27 and J usage is TRBJ2-5; TRBD2 agrees at 7 bases. Germline CDR1 MNHEY, CDR2 SMNVEV (reference sequence). V gave up 5 bases and J gave up 4 bases; unmatched junction bases: 13. The CDR3 length is 16 residues. The CDR3 protein is CASSGALGRARETQYF. DNA for the CDR3: TGTGCCAGCAGTGGGGCGCTGGGGAGGGCTCGAGAGACCCAGTACTTC.

The V and J genes are TRBV5-1 and TRBJ2-6; D might be TRBD1 (5 bases). The CDR3 sequence is 15 residues long. Trimming cost V 4 bases and J 4 bases, with 12 bases left between them. Germline V lookup: CDR1 SGHRS, CDR2 YFSETQ. Here the CDR3 reads CASSQQGAGANVLTF. In DNA form, the CDR3 reads TGCGCCAGCAGCCAGCAAGGGGCGGGGGCCAACGTCCTGACTTTC.

The chain joins TRBV19 to TRBJ2-2, with D possibly being TRBD1 (6 bases). Germline lookup yields CDR1 LNHDA and CDR2 SQIVND (reference sequence). Trimming removed 7 bases from V and 3 bases from J, with 12 bases in between. The CDR3 loop spans 14 amino acids. CDR3 protein: CASTRGPDTGELFF. CDR3 bases: TGTGCCAGTACCAGGGGACCGGACACCGGGGAGCTGTTTTTT.

The chain combines TRBV6-1 with TRBJ2-1, with 9 positions matching TRBD2. The junction had 8 bases not matched to a gene; V was cut back by 7 bases and J by 7 bases. The germline V gene encodes CDR1 MNHNS and CDR2 SASEGT. CDR3 length: 14 residues. CDR3 sequence (DNA): TGTGCCAGCACCGTAGCGGGAGCCAGGAATGAGCAGTTCTTC. Translated, it gives CASTVAGARNEQFF.

This chain uses TRBV3-1 (or the pseudogene TRBV3-2) with TRBJ2-3, with a possible D match to TRBD2 (6 bases). CDR1 LGHDT and CDR2 YNNKEL come from the germline V gene (reference sequence). The CDR3 is made up of 13 amino acids. V lost 3 bases, J lost 4 bases, and 8 bases lay in between. The CDR3 DNA reads TGTGCCAGCAGCCACCGGGGGTCAGATACGCAGTATTTT. Protein: CASSHRGSDTQYF.

The chain joins TRBV4-2 to TRBJ2-6, with D tentatively TRBD2 (5 bases). The germline CDR1 and CDR2 sequences are LGHNA and YNFKEQ. The CDR3 is made up of 18 amino acids. V dropped 1 base and J dropped 2 bases, with 15 bases sitting between them. The CDR3 nucleotides read TGTGCCAGCAGCCAAGTAAGCCTGACGGGGACTGGGGCCAACGTCCTGACTTTC. It is translated as CASSQVSLTGTGANVLTF.

The V gene is TRBV5-4, the J gene TRBJ2-3; tentative D call: TRBD2 (5 bases). The CDR3 is 14 amino acids. Germline CDR1 and CDR2: SGHNT and YYREEE (reference sequence). Trimming took off 1 base at V and 6 bases at J, with 12 bases between the two ends. The CDR3 spells CASSLSQRSDTQYF. CDR3 DNA: TGTGCCAGCAGCTTGTCCCAGCGGAGTGATACGCAGTATTTT.

The chain links TRBV7-2 to TRBJ1-5; D is unresolved. The V end was cut by 2 bases, the J end by 0 bases, with 11 bases between. The CDR3 contains 16 residues. Looked up from germline, CDR1 is SGHTA and CDR2 is FQGNSA. The CDR3: CASSLSSSYSNQPQHF. CDR3 bases: TGTGCCAGCAGCTTAAGTTCTAGCTATAGCAATCAGCCCCAGCATTTT.